This T cell receptor (beta chain) was recovered during a study of T cell changes during pregnancy in multiple sclerosis. Sequencing was performed with immunoSEQ multiplex PCR; in TCRdb, only in-frame clones are kept and a portion is missing. The sample contains around 99,000 clones, 85% to 95% of which appear only once. The table lists this clone with a count of one. The sequence was obtained from a female donor in good health, enrolled as a control in a pregnancy study. The sequencing used peripheral blood, collected in the third trimester of pregnancy.

Here the CDR3 reads CASSLLRDTEAFF. CDR3 coding DNA: TGTGCCAGCAGTTTACTACGGGACACTGAAGCTTTCTTT. The genes are TRBV7-9 and TRBJ1-1; D unclear. This CDR3 contains 13 residues. Germline V CDR1 and CDR2: SEHNR, FQNEAQ (reference sequence). V was cut by 6 bases and J by 3 bases, with 11 bases left in between.